Listed here is a single T cell receptor beta chain. Its target is not known. This specimen comes from a study of Ad26.COV2.S vaccination and SARS-CoV-2 variants. Whole-study findings and limits: Vaccine recipients surpassed placebo recipients in spike-specific TCR breadth.

Germline V gene data show CDR1 as SNHLY and CDR2 as FYNNEI. The CDR3 length is 15 residues. Trimming stripped 4 bases from V and 5 bases from J, with 17 bases between. Using immunoSEQ multiplex PCR, the repertoire was profiled, and TCRdb retains in-frame clones only, with some absent. This table has about 320,000 clones, about 86% appearing once. Treatment denoted: some 19 received Ad26.COV2.S at low or high dose, single or two shots; 5 received placebo; per-sample allocation not given. Day 63 after the first injection of vaccine or placebo was the sampling time. The chain links TRBV2 to TRBJ2-5, with D possibly called TRBD1 or TRBD2 (5 bases each). The clonotype comes from a person aged 18-60 years who received the Ad26.COV2.S COVID-19 vaccine or a placebo. The specimen was peripheral blood, collected in a trial of Ad26.COV2.S vaccine versus placebo. CDR3: CASSAGASRGETQYF. CDR3 in DNA: TGTGCCAGCAGTGCCGGGGCCTCGAGGGGCGAGACCCAGTACTTC.